This TCR beta chain was recovered during a study of blood T cells in healthy people across ages (dated by TCRdb to the mid-2010s). Notes on the research overall: In model experiments, template switching captured roughly one uniquely barcoded TCR beta cDNA molecule for every two T cells. To track age-related changes in TCR beta repertoire diversity, the study relied on deep sequencing normalized with unique cDNA molecular identifiers. Donors were grouped into four age groups: young (average 16 years), middle-aged (39), aged (around 66) and long-lived (roughly 80). To avoid experimental bias, donors of different ages were distributed randomly across sequencing lanes. Two additional independent replicas of 1 million unique cDNA reads from the same blood draw were analyzed for two donors (one aged 18 to 29 and one aged 80 or older).

Study-wide findings and limitations: Observed TCR beta diversity correlated strongly with the percentage of naive T cells measured by flow cytometry. Estimates of total diversity based on one million sequenced T cells were regarded as lower bounds and as underestimates. The long-lived group showed more naive CD4+ T cells, fewer expanded clones and increased TCR diversity than the aged group, suggesting age selection. Since profiling was done on bulk unsorted PBMCs, naive and antigen-experienced compartments could not be conclusively compared. Because donor CMV infection status was unknown, age-related changes in expanded clonotypes were potentially confounded. As age increased, observed TCR beta diversity per million T cells dropped in a roughly linear way, and a significant reduction was already evident by age approximately 40.

The library was prepared using 5' RACE. The sample was run on an Illumina HiSeq 2500. A second about 6 to 11 cycle PCR used a sample-barcoded 5' primer and a J-beta primer mix. Each TCR beta cDNA molecule received a unique molecular identifier from a template-switch 5' adaptor carrying 12 random nucleotides. Each sample yielded at least 2.5 million CDR3-containing paired-end reads. The Mint cDNA synthesis kit, primed by a TRBC-specific oligonucleotide, was used to synthesize first-strand cDNA from all RNA. After uracil-DNA glycosylase treatment, a first 18-cycle PCR used universal primers M1SS and BC2_uni_R on all cDNA. The authors' pipeline ran thus. For normalization, 1 million high-quality reads were randomly selected from each sample, with every read carrying a distinct molecular identifier. Reads sharing molecular identifiers were discarded rather than binned into consensus sequences. MiTCR, with a Q25 quality threshold and the strictest error-elimination algorithm, was used for CDR3 identification, clonotype clustering and error correction. Lower-bound total TCR beta diversity was estimated with a nonparametric unseen species model using Euler transformation. TCRdb reran the public reads through fastp at Q25 and MiXCR, keeping productive beta chains. Duplicate CDR3 protein sequences are folded into a single record with the most common DNA and genes. In this record, the V and J calls reflect TCRdb's handling and not the investigators' own analysis. Within this sample are approximately 900,000 distinct CDR3 sequences, with roughly 48% of them counted one time only. Over 10% of the sample is in the top ten clones.

Note on this clonotype: It has no known antigen specificity. Base qualities are missing; no much larger clone stands one base away.

The 35 to 40 donors, aged 6 to 90 years, were systemically healthy Caucasian individuals from Russia. Each donor gave around 9.5 milliliters of peripheral blood, collected into EDTA-treated Vacutainer tubes. PBMCs were isolated by Ficoll-Paque density-gradient centrifugation, with at least 7 million obtained per sample. Total RNA was extracted from PBMCs with Trizol reagent, with at least 6 micrograms obtained per sample. The percentages of naive CD45RAhigh/CD27high T cells were determined by flow cytometry on a PBMC aliquot from every donor. The sample comprised blood. This clonotype was sampled from a man aged 30-40 years in good health.

The DNA sequence reads TGTGCCAGCAGCTTAGTAGGGTCCCCCGGGAATGAGCAGTTCTTC. Translated, this gives CASSLVGSPGNEQFF. Here the chain combines TRBV7-9 and TRBJ2-1, with the identity of the D gene unclear. The V end loses 1 base and the J end loses 7 bases, and a stretch of 14 bases separates them. The germline V gene (reference sequence) provides CDR1 SEHNR and CDR2 FQNEAQ. Reading from cysteine to phenylalanine, the CDR3 counts 15 amino acids. The sequence is cut down to CDR3 DNA, 45 bases in frame from base 1.